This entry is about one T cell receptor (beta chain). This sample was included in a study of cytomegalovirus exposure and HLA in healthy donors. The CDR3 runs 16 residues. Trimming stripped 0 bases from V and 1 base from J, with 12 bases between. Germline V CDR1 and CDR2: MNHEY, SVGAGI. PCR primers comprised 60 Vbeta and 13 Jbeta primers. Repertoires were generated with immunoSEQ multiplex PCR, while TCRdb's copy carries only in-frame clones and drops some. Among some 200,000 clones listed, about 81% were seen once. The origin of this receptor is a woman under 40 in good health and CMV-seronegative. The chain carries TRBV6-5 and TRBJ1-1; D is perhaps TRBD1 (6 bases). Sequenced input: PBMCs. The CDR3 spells CASSYSGWTANTEAFF. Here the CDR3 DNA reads TGTGCCAGCAGTTACTCCGGATGGACAGCGAACACTGAAGCTTTCTTT.